One sample yielded the 6 T cell receptor beta chains listed below, sequenced in a study of early T cells in non-severe SARS-CoV-2 infection (dated by TCRdb to the early 2020s). Receptor amplification or capture employed 5' RACE. TCRdb names NextSeq 500 as the instrument used. TCRdb passed the public sequencing reads through fastp at Q25 and MiXCR, retaining productive beta sequences. Identical CDR3 proteins give one entry, which carries the most common genes and DNA. This sample has around 57,000 distinct CDR3 sequences in its table, and about an eighth of those were observed once. Of the sample, roughly 4.2% is held by the ten largest clones. The sequencing input was whole blood. Receptors originate from an adult who was a healthcare worker with PCR-confirmed SARS-CoV-2 infection or an uninfected control (not recorded which).

This clonotype was picked up many times. The V and J genes are TRBV3-1 and TRBJ2-3; possible D gene TRBD2, 6 bases. The CDR3 covers 14 residues. Trimming cost V 4 bases and J 0 bases, with 8 bases left between them. CDR1 LGHDT and CDR2 YNNKEL come from the germline V gene (reference sequence). The DNA of the CDR3 is TGTGCCAGCAGCCTGGCGGGAAGCACAGATACGCAGTATTTT. Encoded protein: CASSLAGSTDTQYF.

There are many counts of this clonotype. The CDR3 nucleotides read TGTGCCAGCTCACCAGTGGCAGGGCGCAATCAGCCCCAGCATTTT. Its translation is CASSPVAGRNQPQHF. This chain joins TRBV18 and TRBJ1-5; D possibly corresponds to TRBD1 (5 bases). Between the trimmed V and J ends, which lost 2 bases and 2 bases, there was a span of 10 bases. The germline V gene encodes CDR1 KGHSH and CDR2 LQKENI. The CDR3 sequence is 15 residues long. Full variable domain (rest looked up from reference TRBV18 and TRBJ1-5): NAGVMQNPRHLVRRRGQEARLRCSPMKGHSHVYWYRQLPEEGLKFMVYLQKENIIDESGMPKERFSAEFPKEGPSILRIQQVVRGDSAAYFCASSPVAGRNQPQHFGDGTRLSIL.

The V gene is TRBV20-1, the J gene TRBJ2-2, with D possibly being TRBD2 (6 bases). The CDR3 length is 14 residues. The V gene's germline CDR1 is DFQATT and CDR2 SNEGSKA (reference sequence). Trimming removed 6 bases at V and 2 bases at J, with 13 bases between. The CDR3 protein is CSAQPGLNTGELFF. Here the CDR3 DNA reads TGCAGTGCCCAACCGGGACTCAACACCGGGGAGCTGTTTTTT.

This clonotype is medium-sized (0.01 to 0.1%) within its sample. The V call is TRBV29-1, the J call TRBJ1-1, with D perhaps TRBD1 (5 bases). The CDR3 has 14 amino acids. Germline V lookup: CDR1 SQVTM, CDR2 ANQGSEA. Trimming pared 6 bases from V and 11 bases from J, leaving 25 bases between. The CDR3 sequence is CSVTYARRGKGAFF. The CDR3 DNA follows: TGCAGCGTAACATATGCCAGAAGGGGCAAAGGGGCTTTCTTT.

The sample holds many counts of this clonotype. CDR3 in amino acids: CAISADNYEQYF. DNA for the CDR3: TGTGCCATCAGTGCAGATAACTACGAGCAGTACTTC. The J gene is TRBJ2-7, the V gene TRBV10-3; D is undetermined. V was cut by 4 bases and J by 3 bases, with 7 bases left in between. Germline values: CDR1 ENHRY, CDR2 SYGVKD. The CDR3 is made up of 12 amino acids.

This clonotype was observed a handful of times. The chain uses TRBV29-1 and TRBJ2-5; 9 bases match TRBD1. V lost 6 bases to trimming and J lost 5 bases; unmatched junction nucleotides: 4. Germline V gene lookup returns CDR1 SQVTM and CDR2 ANQGSEA. There are 12 residues in the CDR3. CDR3 region: CSVADRGETQYF. For the CDR3, the DNA is TGCAGCGTCGCGGACAGGGGTGAGACCCAGTACTTC.